This TCR beta chain was sequenced for a study of B cell selection in AIRE deficiency. Study findings and constraints: Shared Treg sequences had shorter CDR3s, biased toward rearrangements with few non-templated insertions. Tconv and Treg cells from AIRE-deficient patients resembled healthy donors in TCRBV usage, CDR3 length and diversity.

CD4+CD127+ cells were sorted as the conventional CD4 T cells. There are 14 residues in the CDR3. The germline CDR1 and CDR2 sequences are MNHEY and SVGAGI. V dropped 6 bases and J dropped 2; count of bases not matched to a gene: 4. The table came from immunoSEQ multiplex PCR; TCRdb's copy has only in-frame clones and leaves some out. This sample carries about 25,000 clones, roughly 95% of them seen once, and the ten largest clones take less than 0.25%. A remark on this clone: Its antigen remains unknown.

The rearrangement links TRBV6-5 to TRBJ2-5; 9 nucleotides align to TRBD2. The clonotype was recovered from a human donor in good health. The sample taken for sequencing was CD4+CD127+ conventional T cells sorted from PBMCs. The CDR3 DNA is TGTGCCAGCAGGGTTCTAGCGGGGCAAGAGACCCAGTACTTC. Translation: CASRVLAGQETQYF.